The entry that follows covers one T cell receptor (beta chain) sequence. Its matching antigen is unknown. In germline, CDR1 is SEHNR, CDR2 FQNEAQ (reference sequence). Trimming removed 7 bases from V and 8 bases from J, with 3 bases in between. The CDR3 sequence is 9 residues long. This record belongs to a study of CD8 T cells in ankylosing spondylitis. Findings and limits, study-wide: Existing reports had already noted some motif variants in reactive arthritis synovial fluid and blood.

TCRdb recomputed calls from the 5' RACE reads with MiXCR, one row per CDR3 protein. The sample has about 190,000 distinct CDR3 sequences, 10% to 15% seen once. Source material: blood, either unsorted or a sorted T cell fraction (not recorded which). This sequence was found in a female donor with ankylosing spondylitis or in good health (not recorded which). This chain links TRBV7-9 with TRBJ2-1; D unresolved. The CDR3: CASMDEQFF. The CDR3 region has the DNA TGTGCCAGCATGGATGAGCAGTTCTTC.